This entry is about one TCR beta chain. The antigen is undetermined. The sample belongs to a study of cytomegalovirus exposure and HLA in healthy donors. Study-level results: Common viral pathogens seemed to be connected with several of the most significant clusters, according to a later analysis. Some TCR beta chains (164 of them) were listed as cytomegalovirus-associated.

V gave up 3 bases and J gave up 10 bases; unmatched junction bases: 16. The CDR3 runs to 17 residues. Germline V lookup: CDR1 MNHEY, CDR2 SMNVEV (reference sequence). The PCR had 60 Vbeta and 13 Jbeta primers. Profiled with immunoSEQ multiplex PCR; TCRdb holds only in-frame clones, not every one. The table includes some 66,000 clones, approximately 80% detected once. The chain is built from TRBV27 and TRBJ2-1; TRBD2 agrees at 9 bases. The source material was PBMCs. This clonotype originated in a woman in her 30s in good health and CMV-seronegative. The CDR3 nucleotides are TGTGCCAGCAGTTTTCGCAGCGGGGGGTCCCCGGGGGACGAGCAGTTCTTC. Translating gives CASSFRSGGSPGDEQFF.